This record covers a single TCR gamma chain. The clone's antigen remains unknown. One base away there is no much larger clone; base qualities are not given. V is pruned by 0 bases and J by 3 bases, leaving 5 bases of the junction without a gene match. From a lookup of the germline V gene, CDR1 and CDR2 are VINAFY and YDVSNSKD. Inclusive of the bounding cysteine and phenylalanine, the CDR3 is 14 residues long. The only DNA kept is the CDR3, 42 bases in frame from the first base. These data belong to a study of Vδ1+ human thymocytes (dated by TCRdb to the late 2010s). With regard to the full study: As a data resource, the study described the mRNA-level TRG and TRD CDR3 repertoires found in highly purified Vdelta1+ thymocytes taken from young children. Validation of the multiplex-based CDR3 amplicon strategy against 5'RACE-based CDR3 amplicon generation methods had been performed previously.

What the research found in general, with its limitations: In contrast to oligoclonal peripheral blood repertoires, thymic TRG and TRD repertoires appeared to be highly polyclonal with Gaussian CDR3 length distributions. Many TRG clonotypes were shared between donors (up to about 6.9x10^3), whereas TRD repertoires were essentially private (max about 120 shared). Because unexpected Vdelta2 sequences could lead to misinterpretation of bulk repertoire data, the authors recommended using highly purified populations and validating at the single-cell level. Even though sort purity was high, around 20% of thymic TRD sequences were Vdelta2 (and few were Vdelta3), which was not the case for the peripheral blood Vdelta1+ controls. Donors did not cluster by age or sex, so the analyses were not stratified by age or sex.

Thymic samples were depleted of alphabeta T cells, then CD3+ TCRVdelta1+ TCRVdelta2- thymocytes were FACS-sorted. Sorted Vdelta1+ thymocyte purity ranged from about 96% to 99.6%. Thymic specimens were obtained from fewer than ten paediatric patients, aged from about 5 days to 16 months, who were undergoing corrective cardiac surgery. Thymic tissue was dispersed and mononuclear cells isolated on a Histopaque-1077 density gradient. For staining, the antibodies used were anti-TCRVdelta1 clone TS8.2, anti-TCRVdelta2 clone B6, anti-CD3 clone HIT3a and anti-TCRalphabeta clone IP26. RNA was extracted with the RNeasy mini kit and reverse transcribed using Superscript III. To generate the CDR3 amplicons, a multiplex PCR was run using pooled V-gene forward primers together with a constant-region reverse primer that carried Illumina adaptor overhangs. After gel purification, the amplicons were indexed with Nextera index primers over approximately 8 extra PCR cycles and then purified using AMPure XP beads. Sequencing of libraries was performed on an Illumina MiSeq using paired-end 250 bp reads, dual indexing and a roughly 22% PhiX spike-in. The published analysis was carried out like this. FastQC was used to quality check the reads, while ea-utils fastq-join merged the TRG read pairs. Sequences were annotated with IMGT/HighV-QUEST, keeping only productive sequences with unambiguous V-gene assignment; clonotypes were defined by identical CDR3 sequence. VDJtools 1.1.1, tcR 2.2.3, Treemap and vegan Shannon diversity in R 3.4.4 were used for downstream analysis. Clonotypes were called again by TCRdb from the public reads via CATT, and duplicate nucleotide sequences were then merged into one entry. The V and J calls and clone size come from TCRdb's table, not from the authors' own analysis. The sample table holds about 6,500 gamma-chain clones, of which around two fifths were seen once. The top ten clones comprise around 2% of the sample.

The clonotype was recovered from a boy under two years old who had congenital heart surgery. This sequence uses TRGV5 and TRGJ1 or TRGJ2. Here the J gene came from matching the DNA to germline, since TCRdb omits it. Sequencing was done on a sample of Vdelta1+ gamma-delta thymocytes from the thymus. Read against the paper, the sample's cell subset or site label means: FACS-sorted CD3+ TCRalphabeta- TCRVdelta1+ TCRVdelta2- thymocytes. CDR3 region: CATWDRAVYYKKLF. The DNA sequence is given as TGTGCCACCTGGGACAGGGCCGTTTATTATAAGAAACTCTTT.